This T cell receptor (beta chain) comes out of a study of shared clonotypes between healthy human individuals. In regard to this clone: Other DNA variants within this sample encode the same CDR3.

V dropped 2 bases and J dropped 0 bases, with 6 bases sitting between them. Germline CDR1 and CDR2: SGDLS and YYNGEE. CDR3 length equals 15 residues. TCRdb's copy holds only in-frame clones and misses some; the assay was immunoSEQ multiplex PCR. The repertoire has roughly 2.2 million clones, 85% to 95% of them found once; the top ten carry about 0.41%. The TCR was taken from a man between 18 and 35 years old in good health. Some clones in this sample may be carry-over from other donors' samples. Sequenced: naive CD4+ T cells from PBMCs. Subset: CD45RA+ positively selected. The V gene is TRBV9, the J gene TRBJ2-6; no firm D call. The CDR3 here is CASSVLGSGANVLTF. CDR3 DNA sequence: TGTGCCAGCAGCGTTTTGGGCTCTGGGGCCAACGTCCTGACTTTC.